These 9 T cell receptor beta chains came from one sample sequenced in a study of T cell responses to AZD1222 COVID-19 vaccine. The protocol was immunoSEQ multiplex PCR, while the TCRdb copy is restricted to in-frame clones and leaves out a portion. The table has some 200,000 clones, roughly 93% seen once. This specimen was peripheral blood, taken on day 0 of AZD1222 vaccination. Receptor source: an adult in good health.

This chain joins TRBV1 and TRBJ1-4; TRBD1 reflects the table's D call only, with no check against the DNA. TRBV1 is annotated as a pseudogene. The CDR3 consists of 16 residues. The DNA of the CDR3 is TGCACCAGCAGCCAAGATCAGGGACAGTGTAATGAAAAACTGTTTTTT. Its protein product is CTSSQDQGQCNEKLFF.

The J gene is TRBJ1-5, the V gene TRBV7-2, with D possibly being TRBD1 (5 bases). V was pared by 4 bases and J by 6 bases, with 16 bases between. The CDR3 length is 15 residues. CDR1 SGHTA and CDR2 FQGNSA come from the germline V gene. The CDR3 reads CASSSGTSVGQPQHF. The CDR3 DNA is TGTGCCAGCAGCTCGGGGACCTCCGTAGGTCAGCCCCAGCATTTT.

The chain employs TRBV3-1 (or the pseudogene TRBV3-2) and TRBJ1-3; D is uncertain. V dropped 1 base and J dropped 0 bases, with 7 bases sitting between them. Per the germline V gene, CDR1 is LGHDT and CDR2 is YNNKEL (reference sequence). CDR3 size: 15 residues. The CDR3 region is CASSQVTPSGNTIYF. CDR3 nucleotides: TGTGCCAGCAGCCAAGTGACACCCTCTGGAAACACCATATATTTT.

This clone was recorded once. V and J are TRBV7-3 and TRBJ2-5; 9 bases agree with TRBD1. The CDR3 is 16 residues long. The ends lost 2 bases at V and 2 bases at J; junction bases unmatched: 6. CDR1 SGHTA and CDR2 FQGTGA come from the germline V gene. The CDR3 loop is CASSLGFGTGQETQYF. The CDR3 DNA follows: TGTGCCAGCAGCTTAGGTTTCGGGACAGGGCAAGAGACCCAGTACTTC. The entire variable domain, with the rest obtained from reference TRBV7-3 and TRBJ2-5, is as follows: GAGVSQTPSNKVTEKGKYVELRCDPISGHTALYWYRQSLGQGPEFLIYFQGTGAADDSGLPNDRFFAVRPEGSVSTLKIQRTERGDSAVYLCASSLGFGTGQETQYFGPGTRLLVL.

V and J are TRBV6-2 or TRBV6-3 and TRBJ2-5, with 8 bases lining up with TRBD2. CDR1 and CDR2 from the germline V gene are MNHEY and SVGEGT. This CDR3 region has 16 residues. V dropped 5 bases and J dropped 9; count of bases not matched to a gene: 17. The CDR3 loop reads CASSRPSGSGEAAQYF. CDR3 sequence (DNA): TGTGCCAGCAGTCGACCCTCGGGTAGCGGGGAAGCGGCCCAGTACTTC.

V usage is TRBV29-1 and J usage is TRBJ2-7, with D possibly being TRBD1 (6 bases). The CDR3 sequence is 14 residues long. Germline V gene data show CDR1 as SQVTM and CDR2 as ANQGSEA. V shed 0 bases and J shed 2 bases, with 11 bases lying between them. The CDR3: CSVEEGQQAYEQYF. In DNA, the CDR3 is TGCAGCGTTGAAGAAGGACAGCAGGCCTACGAGCAGTACTTC.

Here the CDR3 reads CASSQGQGAGYTF. In nucleotides, the CDR3 is TGTGCCAGCTCCCAGGGACAGGGTGCTGGCTACACCTTC. The chain couples TRBV18 to TRBJ1-2, with 9 bases fitting TRBD1. Looked up from germline, CDR1 is KGHSH and CDR2 is LQKENI. The CDR3 spans 13 residues. V gave up 6 bases and J gave up 7 bases; unmatched junction bases: 6.

The genes are TRBV27 and TRBJ1-5; D call uncertain. V lost 3 bases to trimming and J lost 1 base, with 10 bases between them. CDR3 length: 15 amino acids. Germline CDR1 is MNHEY and CDR2 is SMNVEV (reference sequence). CDR3 sequence reads: CASSFRLGSNQPQHF. Written as DNA, the CDR3 is TGTGCCAGCAGTTTCAGGTTAGGGAGCAATCAGCCCCAGCATTTT.

The V gene is TRBV27, the J gene TRBJ2-1, with TRBD2 as a possible D gene (7 bases). The CDR3 runs to 15 residues. Per germline, CDR1 MNHEY and CDR2 SMNVEV (reference sequence). Trimming shortened V by 5 bases and J by 4 bases, and 15 bases separated the two germline ends. The CDR3 sequence: CASSDGGHTYNEQFF. The DNA of the CDR3 is TGTGCCAGCAGTGACGGGGGGCACACTTACAATGAGCAGTTCTTC.